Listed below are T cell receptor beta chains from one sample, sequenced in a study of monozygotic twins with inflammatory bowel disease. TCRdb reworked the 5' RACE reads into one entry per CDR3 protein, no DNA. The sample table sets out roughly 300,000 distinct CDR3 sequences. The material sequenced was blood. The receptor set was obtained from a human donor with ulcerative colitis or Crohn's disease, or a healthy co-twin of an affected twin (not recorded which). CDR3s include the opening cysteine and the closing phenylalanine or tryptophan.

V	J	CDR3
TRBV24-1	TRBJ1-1	CATTSGRLNTEAFF
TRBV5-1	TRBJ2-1	CASSFGAGEQFF
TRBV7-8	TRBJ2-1	CASSQGLAGVTEQFF
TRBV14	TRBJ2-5	CASSQDRGGNQETQYF
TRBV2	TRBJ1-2	CASSGTAYGYTF
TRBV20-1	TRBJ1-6	CSANRGVYNSPLHF
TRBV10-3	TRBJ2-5	CAISESIQETQYF
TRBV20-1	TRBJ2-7	CSARDGRGSYEQYF
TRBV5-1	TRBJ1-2	CASSQQGTSGYTF
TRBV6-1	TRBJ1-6	CASRPGGLASYNSPLHF
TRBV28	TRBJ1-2	CASRTGTGIYGYTF
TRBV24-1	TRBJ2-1	CATSVSSGGAYNEQFF
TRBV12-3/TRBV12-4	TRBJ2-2	CASSSGRGLTGELFF
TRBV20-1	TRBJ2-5	CSARDSRDRDRSDQETQYF
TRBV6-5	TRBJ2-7	CASSYGKTGQFRGEQYF
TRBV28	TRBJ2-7	CASSLRREQYF
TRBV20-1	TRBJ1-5	CSAAGQGARGNQPQHF
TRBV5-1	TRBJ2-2	CASSLVLGFTGELFF